The rows below give T cell receptor beta chains drawn from one sample of a study of blood T cells in healthy people across ages. In TCRdb, the 5' RACE reads were re-called with MiXCR into one record per CDR3 protein. Of fewer than 950,000 distinct CDR3 sequences listed, 53% are singletons. Sequencing was performed on blood. The receptors stem from an elderly man in good health. Both conserved end residues are part of each CDR3. The order of the fields is D gene, J gene, clone size, V gene, CDR3 DNA, CDR3 protein. A D gene is named only where the DNA matches it firmly. Size tells how often a clone was seen (once, few, many) or the class of an expanded clone, and some rows leave it out.

NA | TRBJ2-7 | NA | TRBV24-1 | TGTGCCACCAGTGATTCGCGGACAGAGCAGTACTTC | CATSDSRTEQYF
NA | TRBJ1-4 | NA | TRBV15 | TGTGCCACCAGTCTTCTTCCCCGCACGAGGGGTAATGAAAAACTGTTTTTT | CATSLLPRTRGNEKLFF
NA | TRBJ2-7 | NA | TRBV13 | TGTGCCAGCAGCTTAGGCGCGGGGACTTCACACTACGAGCAGTACTTC | CASSLGAGTSHYEQYF
NA | TRBJ1-1 | NA | TRBV29-1 | TGCAGCGCCGGGCGGGACCCGACGACTTTCTTT | CSAGRDPTTFF
TRBD1 | TRBJ1-1 | NA | TRBV7-2 | TGTGCCAGCAGCTCAGTGGGACAGGCGGCTGAAGCTTTCTTT | CASSSVGQAAEAFF
NA | TRBJ2-5 | NA | TRBV5-1 | TGCGCCAGCAGCCCGACCGCAGGGACCTTACAAGAGACCCAGTACTTC | CASSPTAGTLQETQYF
NA | TRBJ2-1 | many | TRBV2 | TGTGCCAGCAGTGAACGGCGGGCCGCACGGGATGAGCAGTTCTTC | CASSERRAARDEQFF
NA | TRBJ1-1 | NA | TRBV7-9 | TGTGCCAGCAGGGTTTCGAACACTGAAGCTTTCTTT | CASRVSNTEAFF
TRBD2 | TRBJ2-4 | NA | TRBV20-1 | TGCAGTGCCCCCCGGGGGGAGCAGGGCATTCAGTACTTC | CSAPRGEQGIQYF
TRBD2 | TRBJ2-1 | NA | TRBV27 | TGTGCCAGCAGTCGACTAGCGGGAAGCAACAATGAGCAGTTCTTC | CASSRLAGSNNEQFF
NA | TRBJ2-6 | NA | TRBV3-1 | TGTGCCAGCAGCCACGGCACCGGGGCTTCACTCTCTGGGGCCAACGTCCTGACTTTC | CASSHGTGASLSGANVLTF
TRBD1 | TRBJ1-1 | NA | TRBV28 | TGTGCCAGCAGTCCCTACAGGGGGAAGGCTGAAGCTTTCTTT | CASSPYRGKAEAFF
TRBD1 | TRBJ2-5 | NA | TRBV6-5 | TGTGCCAGCAGAATGGACAGGTTGAGTGCCAGGACCCAGTACTTC | CASRMDRLSARTQYF
TRBD2 | TRBJ2-1 | NA | TRBV20-1 | TGCAGTGCTAAGGTTCTAGCGGGGGCCTACAATGAGCAGTTCTTC | CSAKVLAGAYNEQFF
NA | TRBJ2-7 | NA | TRBV5-5 | TGTGCCAGCAGGTTTGGGACGTACGAGCAGTACTTC | CASRFGTYEQYF
NA | TRBJ2-7 | many | TRBV7-2 | TGTGCCAGCAGCTTAGCCAGCTCCTACGAGCAGTACTTC | CASSLASSYEQYF
TRBD2 | TRBJ2-3 | NA | TRBV4-2 | TGTGCCACGGGGGGGTTTGGATACGCGTATTTT | CATGGFGYAYF
TRBD2 | TRBJ2-3 | NA | TRBV20-1 | TGCGGGGTAGCGGGAGGGCAGCCTATGGATACGCAGTATTTT | CGVAGGQPMDTQYF
TRBD2 | TRBJ2-1 | NA | TRBV20-1 | TGCAGTGCTAGAGTAAGCGGGAGGCCTTACAATGAGCAGTTCTTC | CSARVSGRPYNEQFF
TRBD2 | TRBJ2-7 | NA | TRBV20-1 | TGCAGTGCTAGAGGGGGCGGTAGCGGGAAAACCTACGAGCAGTACTTC | CSARGGGSGKTYEQYF
TRBD1 | TRBJ1-2 | few | TRBV7-2 | TGTGCCAGCAGCTTAGTCGAGGGGGCAGTTGGAGACACCTTC | CASSLVEGAVGDTF
NA | TRBJ1-1 | few | TRBV29-1 | TGCAGCGTTGGAAAGGGATCGAACACTGAAGCTTTCTTT | CSVGKGSNTEAFF
TRBD1 | TRBJ1-6 | NA | TRBV20-1 | TGCAGTGCAAGGCCACAGGGGGAGAGTTCACCCCTCCACTTT | CSARPQGESSPLHF
NA | TRBJ2-3 | NA | TRBV28 | TGTGCCAGCAGTTTACGACTTGGATACGCGTATTTT | CASSLRLGYAYF
TRBD1 | TRBJ1-4 | NA | TRBV20-1 | TGCAGTGCTAGCCTGGGACAGGGAAATAATGAAAAACTGTTTTTT | CSASLGQGNNEKLFF
TRBD1 | TRBJ1-1 | NA | TRBV29-1 | TGCAGCGTTGGGGACAGTGAAGCTTTCTTT | CSVGDSEAFF
NA | TRBJ1-4 | NA | TRBV4-2 | TGTGCCAGCAGCCAAGACCCCTCTGTGACTCTCGGTGAAAAACTGTTTTTT | CASSQDPSVTLGEKLFF
NA | TRBJ1-4 | NA | TRBV3-1 | TGTGCCAGCAGCTTTAATACTGAAAAACTGTTTTTT | CASSFNTEKLFF
NA | TRBJ2-3 | NA | TRBV20-1 | TGCAGTGCACATAGGACAGATACGCAGTATTTT | CSAHRTDTQYF
NA | TRBJ1-2 | NA | TRBV2 | TGTGCCAGCAGTGAACAGGGAGTGGGCTACACCTTC | CASSEQGVGYTF
NA | TRBJ2-5 | NA | TRBV11-2 | TGTGCCAGCAGCCCGAGCCCCACGGGACAAGAGACCCAGTACTTC | CASSPSPTGQETQYF
NA | TRBJ2-5 | NA | TRBV14 | TGTGCCAGCAGCCAGAAGGATTTCCAAGAGACCCAGTACTTC | CASSQKDFQETQYF
NA | TRBJ2-7 | NA | TRBV12-3/TRBV12-4 | TGTGCCAGCACCTCCGGGGACCGGGGGTACTTC | CASTSGDRGYF
NA | TRBJ2-5 | few | TRBV15 | TGTGCCACCAGCAGAGCGGGGGTACTCCAAGAGACCCAGTACTTC | CATSRAGVLQETQYF
TRBD2 | TRBJ2-2 | NA | TRBV12-3/TRBV12-4 | TGTGCCAGCAGATCCAACCTCGGACTAGCTACGAACACCGGGGAGCTGTTTTTT | CASRSNLGLATNTGELFF
NA | TRBJ1-4 | NA | TRBV27 | TGTGCCAGCGGTTGGGGCCTACAGCCAACCAATGAAAAACTGTTTTTT | CASGWGLQPTNEKLFF
TRBD2 | TRBJ2-1 | NA | TRBV29-1 | TGCAGCGTCCCCGGACTAGCGGGGGACAATGAGCAGTTCTTC | CSVPGLAGDNEQFF
TRBD1 | TRBJ1-1 | once | TRBV5-1 | TGCGCCAGCAATGACCAGGGGGCGGTCACTGAAGCTTTCTTT | CASNDQGAVTEAFF
TRBD2 | TRBJ2-7 | NA | TRBV20-1 | TGCAGTGCTCCGGGACTAGCATCCTACGAGCAGTACTTC | CSAPGLASYEQYF
NA | TRBJ1-5 | NA | TRBV6-5 | TGTGCCAGCAGTCCCATCGGCCCACACCAGCCCCAGCATTTT | CASSPIGPHQPQHF
NA | TRBJ2-5 | NA | TRBV7-2 | TGTGCCAGCAGCTTACGAGCGGGTGGGGCGGAGACCCAGTACTTC | CASSLRAGGAETQYF
NA | TRBJ2-1 | few | TRBV14 | TGTGCCAGCAGCCAGATTCCCCAGCTGAAGTTCTTC | CASSQIPQLKFF
NA | TRBJ2-5 | NA | TRBV12-5 | TGTGCTAGTGGTTTGGTATCAGCGGAGACCCAGTACTTC | CASGLVSAETQYF
TRBD1 | TRBJ1-2 | NA | TRBV9 | TGTGCCAGCAGCGTAGGAGGACAGGGGGCGCCGGGCTATGGCTACACCTTC | CASSVGGQGAPGYGYTF
TRBD1 | TRBJ2-7 | few | TRBV28 | TGTGCCAGCAGTCCACAGGGGGTCTCTTCCTACGAGCAGTACTTC | CASSPQGVSSYEQYF
TRBD1 | TRBJ1-5 | NA | TRBV5-1 | TGCGCCAGCAGCCCGACAGGGGCCGATCAGCCCCAGCATTTT | CASSPTGADQPQHF
NA | TRBJ2-1 | NA | TRBV29-1 | TGCAGCGTAGTCTATGGGCGAAAGGGCCATGAGCAGTTCTTC | CSVVYGRKGHEQFF
TRBD1 | TRBJ2-3 | few | TRBV6-2/TRBV6-3 | TGTGCCAGCAGTTACAACGACAGGGGGCGCAGATACGCGTATTTT | CASSYNDRGRRYAYF
TRBD1 | TRBJ1-1 | once | TRBV10-3 | TGTGCCATCAGTGCCCCGGGGACAGGGGACACTGAAGCTTTCTTT | CAISAPGTGDTEAFF
TRBD1 | TRBJ2-5 | NA | TRBV6-6 | TGTGCCAGCAACACCCCACTCAGGGGGGAGACCCAGTACTTC | CASNTPLRGETQYF
NA | TRBJ2-1 | once | TRBV12-5 | TGTGCTAGTGGACAGGCTGCGGGACTCTACAATGAGCAGTTCTTC | CASGQAAGLYNEQFF
TRBD1 | TRBJ2-1 | few | TRBV20-1 | TGCAGTGCTAGCAGGACAGGGGGGCAGCAGTTCTTC | CSASRTGGQQFF
TRBD1 | TRBJ2-3 | few | TRBV30 | TGTGCCTGGAGTCGGGCAGGGGGCGCTGGGGACAGATACGCGTATTTT | CAWSRAGGAGDRYAYF
TRBD2 | TRBJ2-3 | NA | TRBV7-2 | TGTGCCAGCAGCCCCGGGTTTAGCGGGAGGGGAGGAGATACGCAGTATTTT | CASSPGFSGRGGDTQYF
TRBD2 | TRBJ2-1 | NA | TRBV9 | TGTGCCAGCAGCACACTTCAGGGACTAGCTCCCTGGGAGGAGCAGTTCTTC | CASSTLQGLAPWEEQFF
TRBD1 | TRBJ2-1 | NA | TRBV5-1 | TGCGCCAGCAGCGCCCCGGGACAGGGAGCGAATGAGCAGTTCTTC | CASSAPGQGANEQFF
NA | TRBJ1-1 | NA | TRBV6-2/TRBV6-3 | TGTGCCAGCAGTTACTCCCGGACGGTGAACACTGAAGCTTTCTTT | CASSYSRTVNTEAFF
TRBD2 | TRBJ2-1 | NA | TRBV6-1 | TGTGCCAGCAGTGAAGGGGCTAGCGGGGTTTACAATGAGCAGTTCTTC | CASSEGASGVYNEQFF
NA | TRBJ1-1 | NA | TRBV7-9 | TGTGCCAGCAGCTTAGGAGGGGAGCCAAAGAACACTGAAGCTTTCTTT | CASSLGGEPKNTEAFF
TRBD1 | TRBJ2-7 | NA | TRBV25-1 | TGTGCCAGCAGTGACCCCGGGACAGGGGGCTACGAGCAGTACTTC | CASSDPGTGGYEQYF